The next 18 T cell receptor beta chains were all read from a single sample in a study of cytomegalovirus exposure and HLA in healthy donors. Amplification used 60 Vbeta primers and 13 Jbeta primers. Some clones are missing from TCRdb's copy, which holds only in-frame ones; the method was immunoSEQ multiplex PCR. Altogether approximately 150,000 clones are present, roughly 73% being singletons, with the ten largest covering 4.9%. Specimen: PBMCs. The origin of the receptors is a male donor in good health and CMV-seronegative.

Concerning this clone: It is unclear where the CDR3 begins or ends on the DNA, so no DNA is shown, and the CDR3 is as TCRdb lists it. The CDR3 sequence is CASSLNLGSPGSCFF. V gene TRBV5-8 combines with J gene TRBJ2-2; TRBD2, as called in the table, went unchecked against the DNA. With termini counted, the CDR3 has 15 amino acids. Germline CDR1 reads SGHTS; CDR2 reads YDEGEE.

The chain employs TRBV7-2 and TRBJ1-5; D possibly corresponds to TRBD1 (5 bases). The CDR3 sequence is 15 residues long. Looked up from germline, CDR1 is SGHTA and CDR2 is FQGNSA. The germline V and J ends were trimmed by 3 bases and 7 bases, with 16 bases remaining between them. The CDR3 here is CASSLGGPPGQPQHF. The CDR3 DNA reads as TGTGCCAGCAGCTTGGGTGGACCGCCAGGGCAGCCCCAGCATTTT.

This sequence joins TRBV19 and TRBJ2-1; tentatively, D is TRBD2 (6 bases). CDR1 LNHDA and CDR2 SQIVND come from the germline V gene (reference sequence). The CDR3 covers 14 residues. With 5 bases removed from V and 8 bases from J, the gap between germline ends came to 16 bases. The CDR3 nucleotides read TGTGCCAGTAGTTTCACCCTAGCGTTCTATGAGCAGTTCTTC. Its translation is CASSFTLAFYEQFF.

The V gene is TRBV6-5, the J gene TRBJ2-5, with TRBD1 matching over 9 bases. Germline assignment: CDR1 MNHEY and CDR2 SVGAGI. The V gene end was trimmed by 5 bases and the J gene end by 3 bases; junction bases not matched to a gene: 1. The CDR3 totals 13 residues. CDR3 nucleotides: TGTGCCAGCAGTACAGGGGGCAAAGAGACCCAGTACTTC. Its protein product is CASSTGGKETQYF.

A few counts support this clone. V is TRBV19 and J is TRBJ2-6; possible D gene TRBD1, 6 bases. Germline CDR1 is LNHDA and CDR2 is SQIVND (reference sequence). Trimming shortened V by 1 base and J by 0 bases, and 10 bases separated the two germline ends. CDR3 length: 17 residues. The CDR3 protein is CASSIGTQGSGANVLTF. The CDR3 DNA sequence: TGTGCCAGTAGTATAGGGACACAGGGCTCTGGGGCCAACGTCCTGACTTTC.

The chain has TRBV4-2 and TRBJ1-4; the D gene is possibly TRBD1 (6 bases). With 1 base removed from V and 3 bases from J, the gap between germline ends came to 9 bases. Germline V gives CDR1 LGHNA, CDR2 YNFKEQ. The CDR3 extends over 15 amino acids. CDR3: CASSQGQVSNEKLFF. In nucleotides, the CDR3 is TGTGCCAGCAGCCAAGGACAGGTGTCTAATGAAAAACTGTTTTTT.

The chain has TRBV7-9 and TRBJ1-2; D unresolved. Per germline, CDR1 SEHNR and CDR2 FQNEAQ (reference sequence). V was cut by 1 base and J by 7 bases, with 10 bases left in between. CDR3 length equals 13 residues. This CDR3 is CASSLGGLGGYTF. The CDR3 DNA sequence: TGTGCCAGCAGCTTAGGAGGGTTAGGTGGCTACACCTTC.

This clone was detected once. The rearrangement joins TRBV7-2 to TRBJ2-5, with 12 bases identical to TRBD2. With V trimmed by 7 bases and J by 4 bases, 7 bases remained unmatched. CDR3 size: 15 residues. The germline CDR1 and CDR2 sequences are SGHTA and FQGNSA. The CDR3 DNA follows: TGTGCCAGCACCCGTCTAGCGGGAGGGGGAGAGACCCAGTACTTC. Translation gives CASTRLAGGGETQYF. Variable domain in full (rest from reference TRBV7-2 and TRBJ2-5): GAGVSQSPSNKVTEKGKDVELRCDPISGHTALYWYRQSLGQGLEFLIYFQGNSAPDKSGLPSDRFSAERTGGSVSTLTIQRTQQEDSAVYLCASTRLAGGGETQYFGPGTRLLVL.

There are a few counts of this clone. V gene TRBV7-3 combines with J gene TRBJ2-1; 7 bases fit TRBD1. Germline CDR1 is SGHTA and CDR2 is FQGTGA. After removal of 6 bases from V and 0 bases from J, the junction contained 5 bases not matched to a gene. The CDR3 sequence is 15 residues long. The CDR3 sequence: CASRQTGSSYNEQFF. The CDR3 coding sequence is TGTGCCAGCAGACAGACAGGGAGCTCCTACAATGAGCAGTTCTTC.

The chain employs TRBV6-1 and TRBJ1-2; maybe TRBD1 (5 bases). Germline V CDR1 and CDR2: MNHNS, SASEGT. The CDR3 covers 13 residues. With 2 bases removed from V and 4 bases from J, the gap between germline ends came to 8 bases. CDR3 sequence: CASSEQGSYGYTF. DNA for the CDR3: TGTGCCAGCAGTGAACAGGGAAGCTATGGCTACACCTTC.

The chain employs TRBV14 and TRBJ2-4, with 8 bases matching TRBD2. The trim removed 4 bases at V and 11 bases at J, leaving 10 bases unmatched. CDR1 is SGHDN, CDR2 FVKESK, per germline. CDR3 size: 14 residues. This chain's CDR3 is CASSRAGASSFQYF. The CDR3 DNA sequence: TGTGCCAGCAGCCGAGCGGGGGCTAGCAGTTTTCAGTACTTC.

The chain carries TRBV9 and TRBJ1-1; D gene uncertain. The CDR3 spans 14 residues. Between the trimmed V and J ends, which lost 1 base and 1 base, there was a span of 8 bases. CDR1 and CDR2 from the germline V gene are SGDLS and YYNGEE. The CDR3 region has the DNA TGTGCCAGCAGCGTATTGGCAGAGAACACTGAAGCTTTCTTT. This gives the protein CASSVLAENTEAFF. Supplemented by reference TRBV9 and TRBJ1-1, the full variable domain reads DSGVTQTPKHLITATGQRVTLRCSPRSGDLSVYWYQQSLDQGLQFLIQYYNGEERAKGNILERFSAQQFPDLHSELNLSSLELGDSALYFCASSVLAENTEAFFGQGTRLTVV.

This sequence joins TRBV18 and TRBJ1-2; TRBD1 matches 11 bases. CDR3 length: 15 amino acids. Looked up from germline, CDR1 is KGHSH and CDR2 is LQKENI. Trimming at V came to 3 bases and at J to 4 bases, leaving 4 bases not matched to a gene. Here the CDR3 DNA reads TGTGCCAGCTCACCTGGACAGGGGGCCGGCTATGGCTACACCTTC. It codes for CASSPGQGAGYGYTF.

The chain uses TRBV19 and TRBJ1-5; TRBD1 is a possible D gene (6 bases). Trimming cost V 5 bases and J 5 bases, with 16 bases left between them. Germline V gene sequence: CDR1 LNHDA, CDR2 SQIVND (reference sequence). The CDR3 has 15 amino acids. Here the CDR3 DNA reads TGTGCCAGTAGTTCTCCCGACAGGAATTATCAGCCCCAGCATTTT. This translates into CASSSPDRNYQPQHF.

This chain connects TRBV7-9 to TRBJ1-2; 8 nucleotides agree with TRBD1. J was trimmed by 8 bases and V by 5 bases; bases with no gene match: 7. Per germline, CDR1 SEHNR and CDR2 FQNEAQ (reference sequence). This CDR3 is built from 13 residues. The CDR3 DNA follows: TGTGCCAGCAGCGGAGACAGGGGAGTGGGCTACACCTTC. It is translated as CASSGDRGVGYTF.

This clone was counted only a few times. This chain connects TRBV7-3 to TRBJ1-2; 10 bases agree with TRBD1. The CDR3 is made up of 14 amino acids. The V gene's germline CDR1 is SGHTA and CDR2 FQGTGA. Germline trimming cut 5 bases from V and 7 bases from J; bases unmatched to any gene: 7. The DNA of the CDR3 is TGTGCCAGCAGCCCCACCGGGACAGGGGTTGGCTACACCTTC. Translated: CASSPTGTGVGYTF.

The table lists this clone with a few counts. The chain employs TRBV10-2 and TRBJ2-5; 7 bases fit TRBD1. J gave up 2 bases and V 3 bases, and 3 bases lay outside the gene matches. Germline lookup yields CDR1 WSHSY and CDR2 SAAADI. The CDR3 loop spans 14 amino acids. This CDR3 is CASSDRGQQETQYF. The CDR3 DNA reads TGCGCCAGCAGTGACAGGGGACAGCAAGAGACCCAGTACTTC.

The chain links TRBV11-2 to TRBJ2-1, with D perhaps matching TRBD2 (6 bases). Germline V gene data show CDR1 as SGHAT and CDR2 as FQNNGV. There are 14 residues in the CDR3. With 4 bases removed from V and 1 base from J, the gap between germline ends came to 8 bases. The CDR3 region is CASSSGVSYNEQFF. CDR3 DNA sequence: TGTGCCAGCAGCTCGGGGGTGTCCTACAATGAGCAGTTCTTC. The full variable domain, in which reference TRBV11-2 and TRBJ2-1 provide the parts outside the CDR3, is EAGVAQSPRYKIIEKRQSVAFWCNPISGHATLYWYQQILGQGPKLLIQFQNNGVVDDSQLPKDRFSAERLKGVDSTLKIQPAKLEDSAVYLCASSSGVSYNEQFFGPGTRLTVL.